One sample yielded the 2 T cell receptor beta chains listed below, sequenced in a study of CD8+ T cells in alopecia areata. It was cDNA, reverse transcribed from extracted RNA, that served as the sequencing template. The repertoire was sequenced with immunoSEQ multiplex PCR; TCRdb's copy has only in-frame clones and lacks some. The sample carries about 250,000 clones, roughly 69% recorded once. Sample: CD4+ T cells sorted from blood, taken at week 0. The receptors were sampled from a human donor with alopecia areata.

The chain joins TRBV6-6 to TRBJ2-5, with 12 positions matching TRBD2. Trimming at V came to 7 bases and at J to 4 bases, leaving 7 bases not matched to a gene. Germline V gene data show CDR1 as MNHNY and CDR2 as SVGAGI (reference sequence). The CDR3 loop spans 15 amino acids. Here the CDR3 reads CASTHPTSGGETQYF. CDR3 DNA sequence: TGTGCCAGCACCCACCCGACTAGCGGGGGAGAGACCCAGTACTTC.

The CDR3, as DNA: TGCAGCGTTAGCGCGTACAATGAGCAGTTCTTC. This encodes CSVSAYNEQFF. The rearrangement uses TRBV29-1 and TRBJ2-1; D uncertain. Germline V gives CDR1 SQVTM, CDR2 ANQGSEA. Trimming shortened V by 5 bases and J by 4 bases, and 6 bases separated the two germline ends. The CDR3 is 11 residues long.